Listed below are T cell receptor beta chains from one sample, sequenced in a study of blood T cells in healthy people across ages. TCRdb recomputed calls from the 5' RACE reads with MiXCR, one row per CDR3 protein. The data show more than 650,000 distinct CDR3 sequences, approximately 53% seen once. Sequencing was performed on blood. Receptors were obtained from a man older than 75 in good health. The CDR3 runs from the conserved cysteine through the conserved F or W. Fields, in order: J gene, V gene, clone size, D gene, CDR3 protein, CDR3 DNA. The D gene is left open where the match is weak. The size entry is marked missing in some rows and otherwise reads once, few, many or a size class.

TRBJ2-1 | TRBV29-1 | few | NA | CSVEGEPVSYNEQFF | TGCAGCGTTGAAGGGGAGCCGGTGTCCTACAATGAGCAGTTCTTC
TRBJ2-4 | TRBV29-1 | NA | TRBD1 | CSVEGQGANIQYF | TGCAGCGTTGAAGGTCAGGGGGCCAACATTCAGTACTTC
TRBJ2-2 | TRBV11-1 | NA | TRBD1 | CASSRDRGIMGELFF | TGTGCCAGCAGCCGGGACAGGGGGATTATGGGGGAGCTGTTTTTT
TRBJ2-7 | TRBV16 | NA | NA | CASQGRGPSYEQYF | TGTGCCAGCCAAGGCAGGGGCCCTTCCTACGAGCAGTACTTC
TRBJ1-5 | TRBV6-1 | NA | NA | CASRQGFNQPQHF | TGTGCCAGCAGACAGGGATTCAATCAGCCCCAGCATTTT
TRBJ2-1 | TRBV12-3/TRBV12-4 | NA | NA | CASSRSEGARNEQFF | TGTGCCAGCAGCCGATCAGAGGGAGCCCGCAATGAGCAGTTCTTC
TRBJ2-1 | TRBV7-2 | NA | TRBD2 | CASSLTAGVSYEQFF | TGTGCCAGCAGCCTCACAGCGGGAGTAAGTTATGAGCAGTTCTTC
TRBJ1-1 | TRBV11-2 | NA | NA | CASSLDLRGMAFF | TGTGCCAGCAGCTTAGATCTACGGGGAATGGCTTTCTTT
TRBJ1-2 | TRBV4-1 | NA | TRBD1 | CASKRTGARYGYTF | TGCGCCAGCAAACGGACAGGGGCTAGATATGGCTACACCTTC
TRBJ2-1 | TRBV12-3/TRBV12-4 | NA | TRBD1 | CASSYGTDNEQFF | TGTGCCAGCAGCTATGGGACAGACAATGAGCAGTTCTTC
TRBJ2-7 | TRBV20-1 | few | TRBD2 | CSARDRVAGYEQYF | TGCAGTGCTAGAGATCGAGTAGCGGGTTACGAGCAGTACTTC
TRBJ2-1 | TRBV3-1 | NA | TRBD2 | CASSGTNGSQRSFF | TGTGCCAGCAGCGGGACTAACGGGAGTCAAAGGTCGTTCTTC
TRBJ2-7 | TRBV12-3/TRBV12-4 | many | TRBD2 | CASSLRGGSYEQYF | TGTGCCAGCAGTTTGCGGGGAGGGTCCTACGAGCAGTACTTC
TRBJ2-7 | TRBV2 | NA | NA | CASASGRVAYEQYF | TGTGCCTCAGCGAGCGGCAGGGTTGCCTACGAGCAGTACTTC
TRBJ2-5 | TRBV24-1 | NA | TRBD1 | CATRDDREETQYF | TGTGCCACCAGGGATGACAGGGAAGAGACCCAGTACTTC
TRBJ2-3 | TRBV18 | NA | NA | CASSRTATDTQYF | TGTGCCAGCTCCCGGACAGCGACAGATACGCAGTATTTT
TRBJ2-3 | TRBV20-1 | NA | NA | CSSNYGEAGTDTQYF | TGCAGTTCAAACTATGGGGAGGCAGGCACAGATACGCAGTATTTT
TRBJ2-1 | TRBV6-5 | NA | TRBD2 | CASSYSGRAYKDEQFF | TGTGCCAGCAGTTACTCCGGGAGGGCCTATAAGGATGAGCAGTTCTTC
TRBJ1-4 | TRBV10-3 | NA | NA | CAISEERGEKLFF | TGTGCCATCAGTGAGGAGCGCGGGGAAAAACTGTTTTTT
TRBJ2-7 | TRBV5-1 | NA | NA | CASGPGDQTYEQYF | TGCGCCAGCGGCCCGGGGGACCAAACCTACGAGCAGTACTTC
TRBJ2-7 | TRBV7-9 | NA | NA | CASSLGRGLHEQYF | TGTGCCAGCAGCTTAGGGCGGGGCCTCCACGAGCAGTACTTC
TRBJ2-5 | TRBV27 | NA | TRBD1 | CASSFRGRGTGINEQYF | TGTGCCAGCAGTTTTCGGGGGCGCGGGACAGGGATCAATGAGCAGTACTTC
TRBJ1-5 | TRBV7-2 | NA | NA | CASSFNRVDRPQHF | TGTGCCAGCAGCTTCAACAGGGTTGATCGGCCCCAGCATTTT
TRBJ2-5 | TRBV29-1 | once | TRBD2 | CSVEDPAIGTRLKTQYF | TGCAGCGTTGAAGACCCAGCAATAGGGACTAGGTTAAAGACCCAGTACTTC
TRBJ2-1 | TRBV7-2 | NA | TRBD2 | CASSQSGRAANEQFF | TGTGCCAGCAGCCAGAGCGGGAGGGCCGCCAATGAGCAGTTCTTC
TRBJ2-7 | TRBV12-3/TRBV12-4 | NA | TRBD1 | CASTRDSATYEQYF | TGTGCCAGCACCCGGGACAGCGCAACCTACGAGCAGTACTTC
TRBJ1-2 | TRBV13 | NA | NA | CASSFFIRRGNYGYTF | TGTGCCAGCAGCTTTTTTATAAGGAGAGGTAACTATGGCTACACCTTC
TRBJ1-2 | TRBV7-9 | few | TRBD1 | CASSPVVVGQGAVGYGYTF | TGTGCCAGCAGCCCCGTGGTCGTGGGACAGGGGGCCGTGGGCTATGGCTACACCTTC
TRBJ2-2 | TRBV6-5 | NA | TRBD1 | CASSPGQGNTGELFF | TGTGCCAGCAGCCCTGGACAGGGGAACACCGGGGAGCTGTTTTTT
TRBJ2-2 | TRBV18 | NA | NA | CASSAPGELFF | TGTGCCAGCTCAGCACCCGGGGAGCTGTTTTTT
TRBJ2-3 | TRBV27 | NA | NA | CASSLSSTNTDTQYF | TGTGCCAGCAGTTTATCGTCGACCAACACAGATACGCAGTATTTT
TRBJ2-7 | TRBV3-1 | NA | TRBD2 | CASSPSGRALNEQYF | TGTGCCAGCAGTCCTAGCGGGAGGGCCCTCAATGAGCAGTACTTC
TRBJ2-5 | TRBV15 | NA | NA | CATSRGLLEETQYF | TGTGCCACCAGCAGAGGGCTACTGGAAGAGACCCAGTACTTC
TRBJ1-4 | TRBV20-1 | NA | NA | CSARDFRSEKLFF | TGCAGTGCTAGAGATTTCAGAAGTGAAAAACTGTTTTTT
TRBJ1-2 | TRBV7-2 | few | TRBD1 | CASSSGTGGYGYTF | TGTGCCAGCAGCTCCGGGACAGGGGGGTATGGCTACACCTTC
TRBJ2-7 | TRBV9 | NA | NA | CASSVAWQSYEQYF | TGTGCCAGCAGCGTAGCGTGGCAGTCGTACGAGCAGTACTTC
TRBJ2-5 | TRBV11-3 | few | TRBD1 | CASSSGQGAVQETQYF | TGTGCCAGCAGCTCTGGACAGGGCGCCGTACAAGAGACCCAGTACTTC
TRBJ2-1 | TRBV4-1 | NA | NA | CASSQGGLAGLLNEQFF | TGCGCCAGCAGCCAAGGCGGGCTGGCTGGTCTATTGAATGAGCAGTTCTTC
TRBJ1-6 | TRBV10-2 | NA | TRBD1 | CASSEGTVGSPLHF | TGCGCCAGCAGTGAGGGGACAGTTGGGTCACCCCTCCACTTT